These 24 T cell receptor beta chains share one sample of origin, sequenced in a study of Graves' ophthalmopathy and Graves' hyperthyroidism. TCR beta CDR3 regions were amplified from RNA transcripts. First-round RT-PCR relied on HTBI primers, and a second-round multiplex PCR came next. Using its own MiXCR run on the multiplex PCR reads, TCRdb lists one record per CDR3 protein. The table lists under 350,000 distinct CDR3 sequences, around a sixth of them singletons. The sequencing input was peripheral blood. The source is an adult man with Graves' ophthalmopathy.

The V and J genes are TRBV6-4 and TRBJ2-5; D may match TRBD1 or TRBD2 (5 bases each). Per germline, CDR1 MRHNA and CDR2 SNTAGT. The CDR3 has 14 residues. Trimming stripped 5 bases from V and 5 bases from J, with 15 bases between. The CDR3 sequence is CASSYSPEGETQYF. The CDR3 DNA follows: TGTGCCAGCAGTTACAGTCCAGAGGGGGAGACCCAGTACTTC.

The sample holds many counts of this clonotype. The CDR3 DNA follows: TGTGCCAGCAGCTTAGCGCCAGGGTCAGGGCAGCCCCAGCATTTT. As protein: CASSLAPGSGQPQHF. The chain employs TRBV7-8 and TRBJ1-5; maybe TRBD1 (5 bases). CDR1 SGHVS and CDR2 FQNEAQ come from the germline V gene. V was cut by 0 bases and J by 7 bases, with 13 bases left in between. This CDR3 is built from 15 residues.

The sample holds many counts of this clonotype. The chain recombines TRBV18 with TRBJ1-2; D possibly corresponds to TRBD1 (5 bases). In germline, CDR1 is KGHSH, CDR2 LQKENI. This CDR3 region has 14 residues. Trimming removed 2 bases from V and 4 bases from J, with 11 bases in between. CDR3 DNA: TGTGCCAGCTCACCAGGGGCCCCGGGCTATGGCTACACCTTC. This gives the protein CASSPGAPGYGYTF. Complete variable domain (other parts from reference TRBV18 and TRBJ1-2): NAGVMQNPRHLVRRRGQEARLRCSPMKGHSHVYWYRQLPEEGLKFMVYLQKENIIDESGMPKERFSAEFPKEGPSILRIQQVVRGDSAAYFCASSPGAPGYGYTFGSGTRLTVV.

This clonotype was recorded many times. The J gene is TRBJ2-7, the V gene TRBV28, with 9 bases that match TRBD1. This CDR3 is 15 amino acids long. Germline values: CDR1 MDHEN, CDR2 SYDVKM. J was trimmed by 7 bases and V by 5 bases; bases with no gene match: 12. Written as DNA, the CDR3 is TGTGCCAGCAGTGAGCCCGGACAGGGGAGGAGGGAGCAGTACTTC. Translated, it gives CASSEPGQGRREQYF.

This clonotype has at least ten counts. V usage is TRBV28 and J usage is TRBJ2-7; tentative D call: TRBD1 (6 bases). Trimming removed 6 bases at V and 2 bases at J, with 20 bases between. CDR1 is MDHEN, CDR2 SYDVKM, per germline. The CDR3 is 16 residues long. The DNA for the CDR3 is TGTGCCAGCAGGAAACAGGGCGCCGGGCCTACCTACGAGCAGTACTTC. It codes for CASRKQGAGPTYEQYF.

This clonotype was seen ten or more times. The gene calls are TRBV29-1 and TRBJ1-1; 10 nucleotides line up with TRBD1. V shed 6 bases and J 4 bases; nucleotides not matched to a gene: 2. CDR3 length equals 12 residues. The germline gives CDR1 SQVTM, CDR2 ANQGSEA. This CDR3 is CSVGDRGTEAFF. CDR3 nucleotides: TGCAGCGTGGGGGACAGGGGCACTGAAGCTTTCTTT.

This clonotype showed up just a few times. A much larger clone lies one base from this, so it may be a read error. This CDR3 reads CASSTSTGLEYEQYF. CDR3 in DNA: TGTGCCAGTAGTACATCGACAGGGCTGGAATACGAGCAGTACTTC. This chain links TRBV19 with TRBJ2-7, with TRBD1 matching 7 bases. In germline, CDR1 is LNHDA, CDR2 SQIVND (reference sequence). This CDR3 is built from 15 residues. Germline trimming cut 4 bases from V and 4 bases from J; bases unmatched to any gene: 10.

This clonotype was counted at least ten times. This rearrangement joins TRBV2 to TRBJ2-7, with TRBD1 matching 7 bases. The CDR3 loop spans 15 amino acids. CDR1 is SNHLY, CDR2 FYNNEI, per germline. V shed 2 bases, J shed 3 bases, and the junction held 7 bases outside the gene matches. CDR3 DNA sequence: TGTGCCAGCAGTGAATTTAGGGGGCAAAACTACGAGCAGTACTTC. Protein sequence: CASSEFRGQNYEQYF.

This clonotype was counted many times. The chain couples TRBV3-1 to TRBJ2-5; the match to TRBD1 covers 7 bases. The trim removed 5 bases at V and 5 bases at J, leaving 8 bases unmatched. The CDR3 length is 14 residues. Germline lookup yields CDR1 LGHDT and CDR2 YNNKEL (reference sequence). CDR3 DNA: TGTGCCAGCAGCAGCCGACAGGGACGGGAGACCCAGTACTTC. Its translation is CASSSRQGRETQYF.

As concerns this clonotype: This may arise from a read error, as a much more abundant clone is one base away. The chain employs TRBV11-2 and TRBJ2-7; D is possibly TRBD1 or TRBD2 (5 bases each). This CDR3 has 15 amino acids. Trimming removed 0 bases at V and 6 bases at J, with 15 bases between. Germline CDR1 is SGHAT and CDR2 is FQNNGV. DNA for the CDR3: TGTGCCAGCAGCTTAGACCGAGAGGGGATTCGCGAGCAGTACTTC. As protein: CASSLDREGIREQYF. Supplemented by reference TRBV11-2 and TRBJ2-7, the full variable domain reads EAGVAQSPRYKIIEKRQSVAFWCNPISGHATLYWYQQILGQGPKLLIQFQNNGVVDDSQLPKDRFSAERLKGVDSTLKIQPAKLEDSAVYLCASSLDREGIREQYFGPGTRLTVT.

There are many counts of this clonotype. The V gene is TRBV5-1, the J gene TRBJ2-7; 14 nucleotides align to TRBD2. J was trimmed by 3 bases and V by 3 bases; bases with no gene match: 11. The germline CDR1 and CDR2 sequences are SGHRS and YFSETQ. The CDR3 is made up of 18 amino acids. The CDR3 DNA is TGCGCCAGCAGCTCTGGGACTAGCGGGAGAAAGGTTGGCTACGAGCAGTACTTC. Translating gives CASSSGTSGRKVGYEQYF.

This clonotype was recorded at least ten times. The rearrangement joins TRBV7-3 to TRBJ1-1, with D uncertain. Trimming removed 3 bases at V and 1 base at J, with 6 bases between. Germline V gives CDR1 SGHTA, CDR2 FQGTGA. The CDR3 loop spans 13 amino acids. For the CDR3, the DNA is TGTGCCAGCAGCTTTTATAGGAACACTGAAGCTTTCTTT. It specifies CASSFYRNTEAFF.

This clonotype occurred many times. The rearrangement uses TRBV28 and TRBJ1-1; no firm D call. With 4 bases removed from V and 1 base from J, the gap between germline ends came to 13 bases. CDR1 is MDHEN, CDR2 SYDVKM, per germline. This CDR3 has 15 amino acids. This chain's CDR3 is CASSYPGTPNTEAFF. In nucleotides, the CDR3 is TGTGCCAGCAGTTACCCAGGAACTCCGAACACTGAAGCTTTCTTT.

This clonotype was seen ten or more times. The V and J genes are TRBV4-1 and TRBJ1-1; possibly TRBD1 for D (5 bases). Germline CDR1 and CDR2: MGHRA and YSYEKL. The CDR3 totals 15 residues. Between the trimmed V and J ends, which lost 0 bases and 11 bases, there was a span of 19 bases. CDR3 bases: TGCGCCAGCAGCCAAGAGTGGGACCGCTCCTCTGGTGCTTTCTTT. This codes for CASSQEWDRSSGAFF.

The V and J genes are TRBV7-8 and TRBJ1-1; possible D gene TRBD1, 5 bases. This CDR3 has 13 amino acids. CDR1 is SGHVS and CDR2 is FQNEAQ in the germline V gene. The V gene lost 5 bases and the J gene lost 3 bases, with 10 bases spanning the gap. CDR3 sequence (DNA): TGTGCCAGCAGCCCGGGGGGACACACTGAAGCTTTCTTT. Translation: CASSPGGHTEAFF.

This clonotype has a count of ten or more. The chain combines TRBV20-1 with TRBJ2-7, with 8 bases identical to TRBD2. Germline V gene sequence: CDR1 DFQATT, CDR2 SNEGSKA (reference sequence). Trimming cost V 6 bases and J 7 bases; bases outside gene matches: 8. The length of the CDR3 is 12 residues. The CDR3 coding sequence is TGCAGTGCGAAGCGGGGGTCTGGAGAGCAGTACTTC. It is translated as CSAKRGSGEQYF.

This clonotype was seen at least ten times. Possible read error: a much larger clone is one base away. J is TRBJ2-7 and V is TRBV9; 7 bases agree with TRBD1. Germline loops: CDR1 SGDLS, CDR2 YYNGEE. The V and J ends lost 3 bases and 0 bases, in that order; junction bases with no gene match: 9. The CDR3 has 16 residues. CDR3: CASSEGPGQHSYEQYF. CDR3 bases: TGTGCCAGCAGCGAAGGGCCGGGACAGCACTCCTACGAGCAGTACTTC.

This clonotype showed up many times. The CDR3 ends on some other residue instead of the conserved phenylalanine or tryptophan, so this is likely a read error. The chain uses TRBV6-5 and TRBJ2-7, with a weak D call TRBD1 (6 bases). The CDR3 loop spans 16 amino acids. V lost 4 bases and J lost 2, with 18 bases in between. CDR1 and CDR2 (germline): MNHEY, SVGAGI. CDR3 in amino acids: CASSSTSQGATYEQYL. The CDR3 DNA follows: TGTGCCAGCAGTTCGACCTCACAGGGAGCGACCTACGAGCAGTACCTC.

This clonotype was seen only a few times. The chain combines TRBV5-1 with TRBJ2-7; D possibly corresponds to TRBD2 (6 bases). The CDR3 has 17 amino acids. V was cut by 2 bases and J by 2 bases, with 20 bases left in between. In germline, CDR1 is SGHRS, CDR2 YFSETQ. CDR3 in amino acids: CASSFDTGRTGAYEQYF. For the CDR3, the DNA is TGCGCCAGCAGCTTTGACACAGGTCGGACGGGGGCCTACGAGCAGTACTTC.

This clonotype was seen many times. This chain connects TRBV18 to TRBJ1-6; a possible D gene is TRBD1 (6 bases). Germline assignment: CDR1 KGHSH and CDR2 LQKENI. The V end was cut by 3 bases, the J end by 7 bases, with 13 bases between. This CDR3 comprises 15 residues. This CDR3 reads CASSPQGGANSPLHF. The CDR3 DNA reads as TGTGCCAGCTCACCCCAAGGGGGTGCGAATTCACCCCTCCACTTT.

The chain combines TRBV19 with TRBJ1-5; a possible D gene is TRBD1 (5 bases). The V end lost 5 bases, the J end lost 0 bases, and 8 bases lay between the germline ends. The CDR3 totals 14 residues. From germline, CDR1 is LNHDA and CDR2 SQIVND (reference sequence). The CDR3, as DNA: TGTGCCAGTAGTCACGACAGTAGCAATCAGCCCCAGCATTTT. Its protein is CASSHDSSNQPQHF.

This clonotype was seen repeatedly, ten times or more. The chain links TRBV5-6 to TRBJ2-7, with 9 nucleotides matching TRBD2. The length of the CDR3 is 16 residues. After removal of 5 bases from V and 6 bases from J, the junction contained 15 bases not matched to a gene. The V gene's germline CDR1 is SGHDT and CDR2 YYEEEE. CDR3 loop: CASSPIFGGRALEQYF. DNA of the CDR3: TGTGCCAGCAGTCCTATATTTGGCGGGAGGGCCCTCGAGCAGTACTTC.

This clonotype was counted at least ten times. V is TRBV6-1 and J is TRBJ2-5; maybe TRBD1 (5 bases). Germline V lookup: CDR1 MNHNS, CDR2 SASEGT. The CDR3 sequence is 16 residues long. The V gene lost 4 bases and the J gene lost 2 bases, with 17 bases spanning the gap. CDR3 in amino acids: CASSARQGLDQETQYF. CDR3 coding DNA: TGTGCCAGCAGTGCGCGCCAGGGCCTGGATCAAGAGACCCAGTACTTC.

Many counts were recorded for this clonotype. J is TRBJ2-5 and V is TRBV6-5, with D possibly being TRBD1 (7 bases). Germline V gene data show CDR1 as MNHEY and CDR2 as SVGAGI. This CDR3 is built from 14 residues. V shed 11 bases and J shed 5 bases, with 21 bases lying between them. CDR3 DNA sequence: TGTGCCTCGTCCCCGGAGGGGGCTGCGGAGACCCAGTACTTC. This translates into CASSPEGAAETQYF.